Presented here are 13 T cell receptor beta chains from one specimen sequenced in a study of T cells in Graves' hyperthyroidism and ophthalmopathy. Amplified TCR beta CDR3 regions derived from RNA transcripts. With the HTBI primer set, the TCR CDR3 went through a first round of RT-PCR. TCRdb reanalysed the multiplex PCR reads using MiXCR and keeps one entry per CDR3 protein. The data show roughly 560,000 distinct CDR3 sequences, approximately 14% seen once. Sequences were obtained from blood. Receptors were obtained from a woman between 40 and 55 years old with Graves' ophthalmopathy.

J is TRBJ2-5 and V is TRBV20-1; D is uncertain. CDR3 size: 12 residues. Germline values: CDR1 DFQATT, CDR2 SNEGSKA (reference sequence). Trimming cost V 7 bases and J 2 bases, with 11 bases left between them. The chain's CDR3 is CSDSRSQETQYF. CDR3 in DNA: TGCAGTGACTCCCGGAGTCAAGAGACCCAGTACTTC.

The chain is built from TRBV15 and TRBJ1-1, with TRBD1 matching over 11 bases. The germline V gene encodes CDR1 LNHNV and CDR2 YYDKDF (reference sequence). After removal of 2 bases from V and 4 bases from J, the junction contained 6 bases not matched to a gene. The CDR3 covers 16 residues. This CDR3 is CATSRRPGQGGTEAFF. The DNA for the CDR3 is TGTGCCACCAGCAGACGACCGGGACAGGGGGGCACTGAAGCTTTCTTT.

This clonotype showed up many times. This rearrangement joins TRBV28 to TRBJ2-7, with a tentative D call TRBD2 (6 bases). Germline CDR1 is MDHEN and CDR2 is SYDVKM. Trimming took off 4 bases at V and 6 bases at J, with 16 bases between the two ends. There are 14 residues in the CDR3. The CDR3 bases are TGTGCCAGCAGTTCCCCGGGACCGGAGGGCGAGCAGTACTTC. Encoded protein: CASSSPGPEGEQYF.

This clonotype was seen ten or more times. This CDR3 reads CASSLGRDGKAFF. CDR3 bases: TGTGCCAGCAGCCTGGGCCGGGACGGTAAAGCTTTCTTT. The chain combines TRBV7-3 with TRBJ1-1; weak D call: TRBD1 (5 bases). CDR3 length: 13 amino acids. Germline V gene sequence: CDR1 SGHTA, CDR2 FQGTGA. With 5 bases removed from V and 9 bases from J, the gap between germline ends came to 16 bases.

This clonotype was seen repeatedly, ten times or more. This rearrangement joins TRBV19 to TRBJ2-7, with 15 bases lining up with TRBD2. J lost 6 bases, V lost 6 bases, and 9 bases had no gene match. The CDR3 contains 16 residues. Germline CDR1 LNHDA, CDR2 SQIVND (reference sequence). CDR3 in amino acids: CASSTGTSGRLREQYF. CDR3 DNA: TGTGCCAGTAGCACAGGGACTAGCGGGAGGCTCCGCGAGCAGTACTTC.

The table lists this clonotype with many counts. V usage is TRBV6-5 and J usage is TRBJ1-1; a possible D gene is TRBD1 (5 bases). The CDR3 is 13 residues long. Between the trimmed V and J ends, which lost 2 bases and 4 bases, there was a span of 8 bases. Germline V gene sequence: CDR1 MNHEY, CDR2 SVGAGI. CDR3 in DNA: TGTGCCAGCAGTTACGTCGGGGGCACTGAAGCTTTCTTT. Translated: CASSYVGGTEAFF.

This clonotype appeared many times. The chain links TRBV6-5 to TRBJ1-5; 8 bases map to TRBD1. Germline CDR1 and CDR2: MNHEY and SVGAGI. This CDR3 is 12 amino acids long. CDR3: CATGQGNQPQHF. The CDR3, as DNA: TGTGCGACTGGACAGGGAAATCAGCCCCAGCATTTT.

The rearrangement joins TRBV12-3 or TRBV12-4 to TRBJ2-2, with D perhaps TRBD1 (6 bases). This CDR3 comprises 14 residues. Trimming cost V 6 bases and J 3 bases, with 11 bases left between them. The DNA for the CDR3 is TGTGCCAGCAGCCGGGACACCTACACCGGGGAGCTGTTTTTT. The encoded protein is CASSRDTYTGELFF.

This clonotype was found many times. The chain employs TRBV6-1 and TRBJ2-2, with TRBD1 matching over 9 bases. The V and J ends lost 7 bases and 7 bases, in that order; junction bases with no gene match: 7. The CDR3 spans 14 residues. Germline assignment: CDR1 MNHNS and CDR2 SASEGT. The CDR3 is CASNRQGDDGELFF. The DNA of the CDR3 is TGTGCCAGCAACCGACAGGGGGATGACGGGGAGCTGTTTTTT.

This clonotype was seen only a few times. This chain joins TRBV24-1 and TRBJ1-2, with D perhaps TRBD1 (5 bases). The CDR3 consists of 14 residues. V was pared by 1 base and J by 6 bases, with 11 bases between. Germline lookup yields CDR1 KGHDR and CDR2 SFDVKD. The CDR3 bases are TGTGCCACCAGTGATTTTACAGGTTTGAATGGCTACACCTTC. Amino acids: CATSDFTGLNGYTF.

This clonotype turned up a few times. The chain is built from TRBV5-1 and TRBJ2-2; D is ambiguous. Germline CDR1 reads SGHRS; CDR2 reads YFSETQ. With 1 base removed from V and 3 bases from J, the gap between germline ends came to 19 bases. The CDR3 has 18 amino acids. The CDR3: CASSLSLVESVDTGELFF. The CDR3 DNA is TGCGCCAGCAGCTTGTCCCTGGTGGAGTCAGTAGACACCGGGGAGCTGTTTTTT.

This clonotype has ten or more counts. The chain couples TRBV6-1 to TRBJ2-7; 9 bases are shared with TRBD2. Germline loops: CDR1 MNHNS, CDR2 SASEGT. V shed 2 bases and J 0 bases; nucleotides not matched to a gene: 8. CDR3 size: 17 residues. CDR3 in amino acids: CASSEKRGSGSSYEQYF. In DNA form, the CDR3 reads TGTGCCAGCAGTGAAAAGCGTGGTAGCGGGAGCTCCTACGAGCAGTACTTC.

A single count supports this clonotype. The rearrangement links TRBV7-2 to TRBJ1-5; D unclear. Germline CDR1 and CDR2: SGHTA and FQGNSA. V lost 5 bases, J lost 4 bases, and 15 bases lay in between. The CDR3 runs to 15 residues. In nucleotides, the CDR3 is TGTGCCAGCAGCGGAGGGATTACCGCAAATCAGCCCCAGCATTTT. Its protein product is CASSGGITANQPQHF. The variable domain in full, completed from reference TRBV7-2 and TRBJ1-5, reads GAGVSQSPSNKVTEKGKDVELRCDPISGHTALYWYRQSLGQGLEFLIYFQGNSAPDKSGLPSDRFSAERTGGSVSTLTIQRTQQEDSAVYLCASSGGITANQPQHFGDGTRLSIL.